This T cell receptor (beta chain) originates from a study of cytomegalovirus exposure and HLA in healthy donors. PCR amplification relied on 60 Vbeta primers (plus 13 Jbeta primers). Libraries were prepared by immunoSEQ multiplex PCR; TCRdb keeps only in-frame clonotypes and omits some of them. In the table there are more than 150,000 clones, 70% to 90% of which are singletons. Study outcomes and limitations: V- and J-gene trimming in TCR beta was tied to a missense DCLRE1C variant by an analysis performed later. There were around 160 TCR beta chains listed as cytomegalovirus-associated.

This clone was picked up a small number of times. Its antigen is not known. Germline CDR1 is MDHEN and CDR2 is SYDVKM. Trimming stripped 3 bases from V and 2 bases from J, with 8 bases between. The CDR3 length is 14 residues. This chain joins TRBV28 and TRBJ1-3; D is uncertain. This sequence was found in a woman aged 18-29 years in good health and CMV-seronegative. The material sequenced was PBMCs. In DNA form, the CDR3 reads TGTGCCAGCAGTTTCGAGGGAGCTGGAAACACCATATATTTT. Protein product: CASSFEGAGNTIYF.